This is a list of T cell receptor beta chains from one sample in a study of vaccination and CD4 T cells after COVID-19. TCRdb re-called the PCR reads through MiXCR, storing one row per CDR3 protein. The sample contains around 20,000 distinct CDR3 sequences, roughly 64% of which appear only once. The specimen comprised CD4+ T cells from blood, sampled after SARS-CoV-2 vaccination. The receptors come from a human donor who had recovered from COVID-19. CDR3s include the opening cysteine and the closing phenylalanine or tryptophan. The D gene is left open where the match is weak. Expanded clones are given a class, and other clones once, few, many or no size at all.

>few|12|NA|TRBV20-1|TRBJ1-1
TGCAGTGCTCCCAGACTGGGATTTGAAGCTTTCTTT
CSAPRLGFEAFF
>NA|15|NA|TRBV19|TRBJ1-1
TGTGCCAGTAGTAGAGGGGAGGGACGGAGAACTGAAGCTTTCTTT
CASSRGEGRRTEAFF
>NA|11|NA|TRBV14|TRBJ2-4
TGTGCCAGCAGCCAAGCCAACATTCAGTACTTC
CASSQANIQYF
>NA|14|NA|TRBV20-1|TRBJ1-5
TGCAGTGCAAGTTGGGCCGGGCGCAATCAGCCCCAGCATTTT
CSASWAGRNQPQHF
>once|14|TRBD2|TRBV6-1|TRBJ2-7
TGTGCCAGCAGGAGACTAGCGGGCCTTCTTGGGCAGTACTTC
CASRRLAGLLGQYF
>NA|13|NA|TRBV12-3/TRBV12-4|TRBJ1-1
TGTGCCAGCAGTTTATTCAGGGGCGCTGAAGCTTTCTTT
CASSLFRGAEAFF
>NA|16|NA|TRBV24-1|TRBJ2-2
TGTGCCACCAGTGATTCTCTCCGGGGAAGAGCCGGGGAGCTGTTTTTT
CATSDSLRGRAGELFF
>once|12|NA|TRBV6-2/TRBV6-3|TRBJ2-7
TGTGCCAGCAGCTCCGACTCCTACGAGCAGTACTTC
CASSSDSYEQYF
>NA|14|TRBD1|TRBV19|TRBJ1-1
TGTGCCAGTAGTATCAGGGGGCGGTTCACTGAAGCTTTCTTT
CASSIRGRFTEAFF
>few|15|TRBD1|TRBV7-8|TRBJ1-5
TGTGCCAGCAGCTTCGGTCAGGGGGCCGGACAGCCCCAGCATTTT
CASSFGQGAGQPQHF
>NA|12|NA|TRBV6-1|TRBJ2-7
TGTGCCAGCGGGTTTATGGGCTACGAGCAGTACTTC
CASGFMGYEQYF
>NA|12|NA|TRBV6-4|TRBJ1-1
TGTGCCACCAGAACAGGGAACACTGAAGCTTTCTTT
CATRTGNTEAFF
>NA|23|TRBD2|TRBV27|TRBJ2-1
TGTGCCAGCGCCACTTCGGCCCGACATCCGACTAGCGGGAGTTGGGTTTTTGGGAATGAGCAGTTCTTC
CASATSARHPTSGSWVFGNEQFF
>few|17|NA|TRBV27|TRBJ2-2
TGTGCCAGCAGTTTAGAATGGACCGATCCGAACACCGGGGAGCTGTTTTTT
CASSLEWTDPNTGELFF
>once|15|NA|TRBV23-1|TRBJ2-2
TGCGCCAGCAGTCAATCGCGGGCCGCCCAGGGGGAGCTGTTTTTT
CASSQSRAAQGELFF
>NA|12|NA|TRBV28|TRBJ2-5
TGTGCCAGCAGTACCCCATTGGAGACCCAGTACTTC
CASSTPLETQYF
>few|14|NA|TRBV20-1|TRBJ1-5
TGCAGTGCTAAGGTGTCCCGGGGGCTTCAGCCCCAGCATTTT
CSAKVSRGLQPQHF
>large|15|TRBD1|TRBV20-1|TRBJ2-1
TGCAGTGCTAGGATGACAGGGGATGTTGGCAATGAGCAGTTCTTC
CSARMTGDVGNEQFF
>NA|15|TRBD2|TRBV10-3|TRBJ2-3
TGTGCCATCAGTGAAATAGCGGGAGCAGCAGATACGCAGTATTTT
CAISEIAGAADTQYF
>NA|15|TRBD1|TRBV6-1|TRBJ2-7
TGTGCCAGCAGTGTTTTGACAGGGGGCCTTTACGAGCAGTACTTC
CASSVLTGGLYEQYF
>NA|16|TRBD1|TRBV25-1|TRBJ2-5
TGTGCCAGCAGTGACGCGTGGGGACAGTCTCAAGAGACCCAGTACTTC
CASSDAWGQSQETQYF
>NA|15|NA|TRBV6-1|TRBJ2-5
TGTGCCAGCAGTCCGTCCCTCCGGGACTTTGAGACCCAGTACTTC
CASSPSLRDFETQYF
>NA|14|NA|TRBV18|TRBJ1-1
TGTGCCAGCTCACCACCAACAGGGCGGACTGAAGCTTTCTTT
CASSPPTGRTEAFF
>few|14|NA|TRBV20-1|TRBJ1-2
TGCAGTGCCACCCATTCGAGGACCGGGCGAGACTACACCTTC
CSATHSRTGRDYTF
>NA|14|NA|TRBV20-1|TRBJ2-7
TGCAGTGTGTTAGGGCCCGGGTCATCGGACGAGCAGTACTTC
CSVLGPGSSDEQYF
>few|14|NA|TRBV6-1|TRBJ1-6
TGTGCCAGCAGTCGACTGGTCTATAATTCACCCCTCCACTTT
CASSRLVYNSPLHF
>NA|15|TRBD2|TRBV23-1|TRBJ2-2
TGCGCCAGCACACGACGACTAGCGGGACCCGGGGAGCTGTTTTTT
CASTRRLAGPGELFF
>NA|16|NA|TRBV7-8|TRBJ1-5
TGTGCCAGCAGCCTACTACAGGGCCCCAAGGATCAGCCCCAGCATTTT
CASSLLQGPKDQPQHF
>NA|11|NA|TRBV20-1|TRBJ2-7
TGCAGTGCTAGTTCTAACTACGAGCAGTACTTC
CSASSNYEQYF
>NA|14|NA|TRBV2|TRBJ2-3
TGTGCCAGCAGTGCGAGCGGCCTCACAGATACGCAGTATTTT
CASSASGLTDTQYF
>NA|13|NA|TRBV7-2|TRBJ2-1
TGTGCCAGCAGCTTAGGCAGAAACAATGAGCAGTTCTTC
CASSLGRNNEQFF
>NA|15|TRBD1|TRBV5-1|TRBJ1-6
TGCGCCAGCAGCCCGGGACAGGGGGCTTTTGCACCCCTCCACTTT
CASSPGQGAFAPLHF
>NA|16|NA|TRBV5-5|TRBJ1-1
TGTGCCAGCAGCCCCTCGGCCCAGGTATACGGCACTGAAGCTTTCTTT
CASSPSAQVYGTEAFF
>NA|13|NA|TRBV7-9|TRBJ1-5
TGTGCCAGCAGCTCATATAGCAATCAGCCCCAGCATTTT
CASSSYSNQPQHF
>NA|13|NA|TRBV7-2|TRBJ1-1
TGTGCCAGCAGCCCCGCCCGACCGAATGAAGCTTTCTTT
CASSPARPNEAFF
>NA|15|TRBD1|TRBV12-3/TRBV12-4|TRBJ1-1
TGTGCCAGCAGTAAGGCAGGGGGAGTGAACACTGAAGCTTTCTTT
CASSKAGGVNTEAFF
>NA|13|NA|TRBV7-8|TRBJ1-1
TGTGCCAGCAGCTTGGTTCTGGGGCACGAAGCTTTCTTT
CASSLVLGHEAFF
>NA|14|NA|TRBV6-5|TRBJ2-3
TGTGCCAGCAGTTACGGCGGGAGCACAGATACGCAGTATTTT
CASSYGGSTDTQYF
>NA|16|TRBD1|TRBV20-1|TRBJ2-5
TGCAGTGCTAGAGGGGCAGCGGGACAGGGAGGTGGGACCCAGTACTTC
CSARGAAGQGGGTQYF
>NA|15|NA|TRBV28|TRBJ2-1
TGTGCCAGTTGTCGGCCCTCCGGGTCCTACAATGAGCAGTTCTTC
CASCRPSGSYNEQFF